The 23 T cell receptor beta chains below were found in one sample sequenced in a study of T cells in Graves' hyperthyroidism and ophthalmopathy. TCR beta CDR3 sequences were amplified from RNA transcripts. The study used the HTBI primer set for a first-round RT-PCR of the TCR CDR3. TCRdb called the multiplex PCR reads again in MiXCR, with one record for every CDR3 protein. The repertoire has about 100,000 distinct CDR3 sequences, roughly 15% of them found once; the top ten carry 35% to 45%. Specimen: blood. These receptors originate from a woman aged 50 to 65 with Graves' hyperthyroidism.

This clonotype was counted ten times or more. The gene calls are TRBV30 and TRBJ1-2; tentatively, D is TRBD1 (5 bases). Per germline, CDR1 GTSNPN and CDR2 SVGIG (reference sequence). The length of the CDR3 is 15 residues. V shed 3 bases and J shed 4 bases, with 18 bases lying between them. The CDR3 sequence is CAWREGYRMSYGYTF. The CDR3 nucleotides read TGTGCCTGGAGGGAGGGATACAGGATGTCCTATGGCTACACCTTC.

This clonotype was observed at least ten times. V gene TRBV29-1 combines with J gene TRBJ2-7, with 8 bases aligning to TRBD1. V shed 6 bases and J 2 bases; nucleotides not matched to a gene: 9. The CDR3 length is 14 residues. The germline V gene has CDR1 SQVTM and CDR2 ANQGSEA. CDR3 sequence (DNA): TGCAGCGTCGACTTAGGACAGGGCACCTACGAGCAGTACTTC. Translated: CSVDLGQGTYEQYF.

This clonotype came up many times. The genes are TRBV2 and TRBJ2-1, with 13 bases matching TRBD2. V lost 3 bases and J lost 12; bases outside the gene matches: 5. The germline CDR1 and CDR2 sequences are SNHLY and FYNNEI. This CDR3 is built from 14 residues. The CDR3 sequence: CASSETSGRFGQFF. The CDR3 bases are TGTGCCAGCAGTGAGACTAGCGGGAGGTTCGGGCAGTTCTTC.

In this sample, this clonotype turned up many times. V is TRBV29-1 and J is TRBJ1-1; D not resolved. Germline CDR1 is SQVTM and CDR2 is ANQGSEA. V was shortened by 7 bases and J by 7 bases, with 13 bases between the two germline ends. This CDR3 region has 11 residues. DNA for the CDR3: TGCAGCGCCTCGCATAGCGTTGAAGCTTTCTTT. Amino acids: CSASHSVEAFF. The full variable domain, in which reference TRBV29-1 and TRBJ1-1 provide the parts outside the CDR3, is SAVISQKPSRDICQRGTSLTIQCQVDSQVTMMFWYRQQPGQSLTLIATANQGSEATYESGFVIDKFPISRPNLTFSTLTVSNMSPEDSSIYLCSASHSVEAFFGQGTRLTVV.

The chain joins TRBV20-1 to TRBJ1-1; D is ambiguous. The V gene lost 1 base and the J gene lost 7 bases, with 13 bases spanning the gap. Per germline, CDR1 DFQATT and CDR2 SNEGSKA (reference sequence). This CDR3 region has 13 residues. CDR3 region: CSARVWGSGEAFF. The DNA of the CDR3 is TGCAGTGCTAGAGTTTGGGGTTCTGGTGAAGCTTTCTTT.

V and J are TRBV27 and TRBJ2-1, with TRBD2 matching over 11 bases. CDR3 length equals 14 residues. V trimming: 7 bases; J trimming: 5 bases; junction bases outside the gene matches: 4. CDR1 is MNHEY and CDR2 is SMNVEV in the germline V gene (reference sequence). As DNA, the CDR3 is TGTGCCAGCATCGGGACTAGCGGAAACAATGAGCAGTTCTTC. It yields the protein CASIGTSGNNEQFF.

This clonotype was detected ten times or more. This rearrangement joins TRBV28 to TRBJ2-7; either TRBD1 or TRBD2 may fit D (6 bases each). This CDR3 has 14 residues. The V end was cut by 6 bases, the J end by 3 bases, with 15 bases between. Germline V gives CDR1 MDHEN, CDR2 SYDVKM. The CDR3 DNA follows: TGTGCCAGCAGCTCCCCCGCGGGACACTACGAGCAGTACGTC. Translated, it gives CASSSPAGHYEQYV.

This clonotype was found a few times. The chain employs TRBV4-1 and TRBJ1-5; D gene unclear. Germline lookup yields CDR1 MGHRA and CDR2 YSYEKL. V gave up 0 bases and J gave up 10 bases, with 13 bases separating them. The CDR3 has 14 amino acids. The DNA of the CDR3 is TGCGCCAGCAGCCAAGATCCTGGATTAGGACCCCAGCATTTT. Translation: CASSQDPGLGPQHF.

This clonotype was observed many times. The rearrangement uses TRBV11-2 and TRBJ1-2, with D possibly matching TRBD1 (5 bases). The V gene lost 0 bases and the J gene lost 2 bases, with 19 bases spanning the gap. Germline V lookup: CDR1 SGHAT, CDR2 FQNNGV. CDR3 length equals 18 residues. CDR3 coding DNA: TGTGCCAGCAGCTTAGACTCCCGGGACGGACGAGTGAACTATGGCTACACCTTC. Protein sequence: CASSLDSRDGRVNYGYTF.

This clonotype was picked up many times. The chain joins TRBV30 to TRBJ1-1; D uncertain. CDR1 and CDR2 from the germline V gene are GTSNPN and SVGIG (reference sequence). This CDR3 spans 15 amino acids. V gave up 0 bases and J gave up 4 bases, with 15 bases separating them. CDR3 DNA sequence: TGTGCCTGGAGTGTATTAGTGTTTGGGGTCACTGAAGCTTTCTTT. Its protein product is CAWSVLVFGVTEAFF.

This clonotype was recorded at least ten times. The rearrangement links TRBV11-2 to TRBJ2-1; D is unclear. Trimming pared 3 bases from V and 5 bases from J, leaving 11 bases between. In germline, CDR1 is SGHAT, CDR2 FQNNGV. The CDR3 is made up of 14 amino acids. CDR3 nucleotides: TGTGCCAGCAGCTTTCGGTACACCGACAATGAGCAGTTCTTC. It encodes CASSFRYTDNEQFF.

This clonotype was seen at least ten times. The chain joins TRBV20-1 to TRBJ1-4; a weak D match, TRBD1 (5 bases). This CDR3 has 15 residues. V was cut by 0 bases and J by 2 bases, with 10 bases left in between. The germline V gene encodes CDR1 DFQATT and CDR2 SNEGSKA (reference sequence). The CDR3 DNA is TGCAGTGCTAGAGATGGGGGAGATACTAATGAAAAACTGTTTTTT. It codes for CSARDGGDTNEKLFF.

This clonotype occurred many times. V usage is TRBV5-1 and J usage is TRBJ2-3, with TRBD1 as a possible D gene (5 bases). Germline CDR1 SGHRS, CDR2 YFSETQ. V lost 0 bases and J 5 bases, leaving 16 bases between the germline ends. The CDR3 is 16 residues long. DNA of the CDR3: TGCGCCAGCAGCTTGGAGGTCCATCAGCAGGGAGATACGCAGTATTTT. Its translation: CASSLEVHQQGDTQYF. The full variable domain, completed using reference TRBV5-1 and TRBJ2-3, is KAGVTQTPRYLIKTRGQQVTLSCSPISGHRSVSWYQQTPGQGLQFLFEYFSETQRNKGNFPGRFSGRQFSNSRSEMNVSTLELGDSALYLCASSLEVHQQGDTQYFGPGTRLTVL.

This chain links TRBV5-8 with TRBJ1-1; D remains ambiguous. The CDR3 covers 14 residues. The V end was cut by 4 bases, the J end by 0 bases, with 10 bases between. Germline assignment: CDR1 SGHTS and CDR2 YDEGEE. CDR3 coding DNA: TGTGCCAGCAGCCCTGACACAATGAACACTGAAGCTTTCTTT. The encoded protein is CASSPDTMNTEAFF.

The table lists this clonotype with many counts. This chain joins TRBV28 and TRBJ2-1; D not resolved. This CDR3 is built from 15 residues. V was trimmed by 3 bases and J by 0 bases, leaving 9 bases between them. The germline V gene has CDR1 MDHEN and CDR2 SYDVKM. In nucleotides, the CDR3 is TGTGCCAGCAGTTTCTTGCGGCACTCCTACAATGAGCAGTTCTTC. It is translated as CASSFLRHSYNEQFF. Using reference TRBV28 and TRBJ2-1 for the parts outside the CDR3, the full variable domain is DVKVTQSSRYLVKRTGEKVFLECVQDMDHENMFWYRQDPGLGLRLIYFSYDVKMKEKGDIPEGYSVSREKKERFSLILESASTNQTSMYLCASSFLRHSYNEQFFGPGTRLTVL.

Ten or more counts support this clonotype. The chain links TRBV29-1 to TRBJ2-5, with D possibly being TRBD1 (6 bases). With 3 bases removed from V and 4 bases from J, the gap between germline ends came to 12 bases. The germline CDR1 and CDR2 sequences are SQVTM and ANQGSEA. The CDR3 length is 13 residues. Here the CDR3 reads CSVESQGRETQYF. The CDR3 DNA follows: TGCAGCGTTGAGAGTCAGGGGCGAGAGACCCAGTACTTC.

The J gene is TRBJ1-2, the V gene TRBV14; TRBD1 might be the D (5 bases). CDR1 is SGHDN and CDR2 is FVKESK in the germline V gene. V lost 0 bases and J 8 bases, leaving 19 bases between the germline ends. The CDR3 runs 16 residues. The CDR3 reads CASSQDREGLVYGYTF. As DNA, the CDR3 is TGTGCCAGCAGCCAAGATCGCGAGGGGCTGGTATACGGCTACACCTTC. Complete variable domain (other parts from reference TRBV14 and TRBJ1-2): EAGVTQFPSHSVIEKGQTVTLRCDPISGHDNLYWYRRVMGKEIKFLLHFVKESKQDESGMPNNRFLAERTGGTYSTLKVQPAELEDSGVYFCASSQDREGLVYGYTFGSGTRLTVV.

This clonotype came up many times. V and J are TRBV20-1 and TRBJ1-6; D uncertain. CDR1 DFQATT and CDR2 SNEGSKA come from the germline V gene (reference sequence). There are 10 residues in the CDR3. Trimming took 7 bases from V and 9 from J, leaving 7 bases between them. CDR3 protein: CSVGASPLHF. CDR3 in DNA: TGCAGTGTAGGCGCTTCACCCCTCCACTTT.

This clonotype has ten or more counts. The J gene is TRBJ2-5, the V gene TRBV20-1; D may be TRBD1 or TRBD2 (5 bases each). This CDR3 region has 14 residues. CDR1 and CDR2 (germline): DFQATT, SNEGSKA (reference sequence). Trimming stripped 5 bases from V and 5 bases from J, with 18 bases between. CDR3: CSAETYTREETQYF. The CDR3 region has the DNA TGCAGTGCTGAAACCTACACCAGGGAGGAGACCCAGTACTTC.

This clonotype was observed at least ten times. The chain uses TRBV7-9 and TRBJ1-2; D is undetermined. The germline gives CDR1 SEHNR, CDR2 FQNEAQ (reference sequence). The CDR3 totals 15 residues. Trimming stripped 2 bases from V and 1 base from J, with 11 bases between. CDR3 bases: TGTGCCAGCAGCTTAATTATTGGGGTTAACTATGGCTACACCTTC. Translated: CASSLIIGVNYGYTF.

This clonotype was counted many times. CDR3 in amino acids: CASGTGPSNYGYTF. The CDR3 DNA follows: TGTGCCAGCGGAACAGGGCCCTCTAACTATGGCTACACCTTC. The chain carries TRBV28 and TRBJ1-2; maybe TRBD1 (6 bases). The CDR3 has 14 residues. V gave up 8 bases and J gave up 0 bases, with 13 bases separating them. Germline V gene lookup returns CDR1 MDHEN and CDR2 SYDVKM.

This clonotype was counted at least ten times. This chain connects TRBV7-3 to TRBJ2-5, with a possible D match to TRBD2 (6 bases). With 2 bases removed from V and 4 bases from J, the gap between germline ends came to 11 bases. There are 14 residues in the CDR3. CDR1 and CDR2 from the germline V gene are SGHTA and FQGTGA. The CDR3 region has the DNA TGTGCCAGCAGCTTAGGCGGGGATTTAGAGACCCAGTACTTC. Its protein product is CASSLGGDLETQYF.

This clonotype showed up many times. The chain joins TRBV14 to TRBJ2-1; TRBD1 aligns across 9 bases. Germline lookup yields CDR1 SGHDN and CDR2 FVKESK. The CDR3 has 18 residues. V gave up 1 base and J gave up 8 bases; unmatched junction bases: 15. The CDR3, as DNA: TGTGCCAGCAGCCAAGGAAACGTCGGGACAGGGAAATTGGATGAGCAGTTCTTC. As protein: CASSQGNVGTGKLDEQFF.